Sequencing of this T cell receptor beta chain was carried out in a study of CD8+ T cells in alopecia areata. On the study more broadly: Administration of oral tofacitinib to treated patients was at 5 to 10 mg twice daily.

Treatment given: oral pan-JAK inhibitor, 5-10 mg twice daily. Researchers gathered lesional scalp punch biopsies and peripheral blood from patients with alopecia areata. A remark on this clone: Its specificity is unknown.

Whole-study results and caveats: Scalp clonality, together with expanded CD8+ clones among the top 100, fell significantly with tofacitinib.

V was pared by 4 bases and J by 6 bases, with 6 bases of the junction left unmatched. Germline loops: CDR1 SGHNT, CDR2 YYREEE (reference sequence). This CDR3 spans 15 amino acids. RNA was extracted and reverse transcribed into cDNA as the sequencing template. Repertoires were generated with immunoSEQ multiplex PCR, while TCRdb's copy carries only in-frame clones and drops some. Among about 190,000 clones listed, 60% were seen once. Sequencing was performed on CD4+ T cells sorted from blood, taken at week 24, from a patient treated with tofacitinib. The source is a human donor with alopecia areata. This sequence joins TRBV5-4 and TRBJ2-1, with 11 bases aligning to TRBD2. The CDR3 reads CASSTLAGEPNEQFF. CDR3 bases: TGTGCCAGCAGCACACTAGCGGGGGAGCCCAATGAGCAGTTCTTC.